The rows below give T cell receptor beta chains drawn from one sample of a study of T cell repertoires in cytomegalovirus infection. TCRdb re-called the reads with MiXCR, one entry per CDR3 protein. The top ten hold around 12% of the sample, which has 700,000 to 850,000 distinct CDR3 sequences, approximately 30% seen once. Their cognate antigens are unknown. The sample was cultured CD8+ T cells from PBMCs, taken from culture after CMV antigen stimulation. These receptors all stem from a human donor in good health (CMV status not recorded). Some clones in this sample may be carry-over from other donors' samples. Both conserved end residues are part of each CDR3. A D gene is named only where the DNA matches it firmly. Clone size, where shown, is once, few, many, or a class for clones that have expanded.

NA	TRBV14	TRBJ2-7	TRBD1	TGTGCCAGCAGCCAAGAAGGGACAGGGGCGAGGAACGAGCAGTACTTC	CASSQEGTGARNEQYF
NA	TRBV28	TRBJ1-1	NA	TGTGCCAGCAGGCACGCAGGGAACACTGAAGCTTTCTTT	CASRHAGNTEAFF
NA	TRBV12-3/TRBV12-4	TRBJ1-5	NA	TGTGCCAGCAGTTTTAGCGCGGTCCATCAGCCCCAGCATTTT	CASSFSAVHQPQHF
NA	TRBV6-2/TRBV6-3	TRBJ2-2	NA	TGTGCCAGCAGAGAGGTCAAGAACACCGGGGAGCTGTTTTTT	CASREVKNTGELFF
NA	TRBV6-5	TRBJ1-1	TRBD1	TGTGCCAGCAGTCACCGGGACAGGGCTAGCACTGAAGCTTTCTTT	CASSHRDRASTEAFF
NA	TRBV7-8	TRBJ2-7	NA	TGTGCCAGCAGCTTAAACCCAGGGGACTACGAGCAGTACTTC	CASSLNPGDYEQYF
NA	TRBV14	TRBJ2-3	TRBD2	TGTGCCAGCAGTCCCATCTCCGGGGGGGCAGATACGCAGTATTTT	CASSPISGGADTQYF
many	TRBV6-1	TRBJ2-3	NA	TGTGCCAGCAGTGAAGGCACAGATACGCAGTATTTT	CASSEGTDTQYF
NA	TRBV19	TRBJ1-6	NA	TGTGCCAGTAGTAAAGACACGAATAATTCACCCCTCCACTTT	CASSKDTNNSPLHF
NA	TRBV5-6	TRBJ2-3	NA	TGTGCCAGCAGCTTGGAAGGGAGGAGCACAGATACGCAGTATTTT	CASSLEGRSTDTQYF
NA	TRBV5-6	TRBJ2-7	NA	TGTGCCAGCAGTCAGGGAGGTTGGGCCGAGCAGTACTTC	CASSQGGWAEQYF
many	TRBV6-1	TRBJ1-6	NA	TGTGCCAGCAGTGAACAAGGGACGCCACCGAATTCACCCCTCCACTTT	CASSEQGTPPNSPLHF
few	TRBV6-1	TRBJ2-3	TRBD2	TGTGCCAGCAGCCCTACTAGCGGGGGGAGCACAGATACGCAGTATTTT	CASSPTSGGSTDTQYF
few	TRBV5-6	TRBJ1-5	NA	TGTGCCAGCAGCTTGGGCAAGGGTTTTCTAAGCAATCAGCCCCAGCATTTT	CASSLGKGFLSNQPQHF
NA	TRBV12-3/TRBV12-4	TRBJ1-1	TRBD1	TGTGCCAGCAGGGACGAGTTTTGGGGACAGGGGAACACTGAAGCTTTCTTT	CASRDEFWGQGNTEAFF
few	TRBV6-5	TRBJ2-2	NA	TGTGCCAGCAGGAACAACCCAGGGGAGGTCGGGGAGCTGTTTTTT	CASRNNPGEVGELFF
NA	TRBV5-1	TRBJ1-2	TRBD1	TGCGCCAGCAGGCTTCCTTATCTGTCGACAGGGGACTATGGCTACACCTTC	CASRLPYLSTGDYGYTF
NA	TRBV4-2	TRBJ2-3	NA	TGTGCCAGCAGCCAAGATCTCCAGGACACAGATACGCAGTATTTT	CASSQDLQDTDTQYF
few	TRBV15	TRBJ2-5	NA	TGTGCCACCAGCACTAGCGCCGAAGAGACCCAGTACTTC	CATSTSAEETQYF
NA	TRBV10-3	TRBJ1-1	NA	TGTGCCATCAGTGACTTGACACACAAGAACACTGAAGCTTTCTTT	CAISDLTHKNTEAFF
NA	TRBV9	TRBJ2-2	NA	TGTGCCAGCAGCGTAGTAGTGAACACCGGGGAGCTGTTTTTT	CASSVVVNTGELFF
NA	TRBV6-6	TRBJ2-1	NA	TGTGCCAGCAGTTACCCGGACAGCCCCCCGAGGGGCTCCTACAATGAGCAGTTCTTC	CASSYPDSPPRGSYNEQFF
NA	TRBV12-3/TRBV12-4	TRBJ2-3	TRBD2	TGTGCCAGCAGTTTCCTTAGCGGGGGGATCACAGATACGCAGTATTTT	CASSFLSGGITDTQYF
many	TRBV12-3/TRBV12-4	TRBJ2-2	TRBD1	TGTGCCAGCAGCTTTACAGGGGACACCGGGGAGCTGTTTTTT	CASSFTGDTGELFF
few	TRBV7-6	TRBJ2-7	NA	TGTGCCAGCAGCTTAGTTATTGGCGGGGCCTACGAGCAGTACTTC	CASSLVIGGAYEQYF
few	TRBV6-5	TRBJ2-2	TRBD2	TGTGCCAGCAGTTACGGTAGCGGGTATAACACCGGGGAGCTGTTTTTT	CASSYGSGYNTGELFF
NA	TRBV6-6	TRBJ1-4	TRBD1	TGTGCCAGCAGTTCCCGACAGGGAACTGAAAAACTGTTTTTT	CASSSRQGTEKLFF
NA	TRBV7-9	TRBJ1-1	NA	TGTGCCAGCAGCTCCTCCTCTCGGGGGAACACTGAAGCTTTCTTT	CASSSSSRGNTEAFF
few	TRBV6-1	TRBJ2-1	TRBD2	TGTGCCAGCAGGGATGCCGGGACTAGAATGAATGAGCAGTTCTTC	CASRDAGTRMNEQFF
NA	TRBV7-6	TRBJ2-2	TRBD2	TGTGCCAGCACCTGGGAAGCGGGGGGCACCGGGGAGCTGTTTTTT	CASTWEAGGTGELFF
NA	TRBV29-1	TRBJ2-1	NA	TGCAGCGTTGAACAGGGCTCCTACAATGAGCAGTTCTTC	CSVEQGSYNEQFF
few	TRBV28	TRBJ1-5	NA	TGTGCCAGCAGTCTCCCGGATCAGCCCCAGCATTTT	CASSLPDQPQHF
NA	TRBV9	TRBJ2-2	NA	TGTGCCAGCAGCGTAGGCAAGGAGCTGTTTTTT	CASSVGKELFF
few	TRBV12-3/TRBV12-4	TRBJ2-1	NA	TGTGCCAGCAGTTTCCCCCGGGACTCCCTCAATGAGCAGTTCTTC	CASSFPRDSLNEQFF
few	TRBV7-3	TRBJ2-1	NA	TGTGCCAGCTCAAGAACAGGGTTCGCCTACAATGAGCAGTTCTTC	CASSRTGFAYNEQFF
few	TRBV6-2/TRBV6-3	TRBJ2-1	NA	TGTGCCAGCAGTTACGGTTCGGTCCCCGGCGAGTTCTTC	CASSYGSVPGEFF
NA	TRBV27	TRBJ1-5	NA	TGTGCCAGCAGTACACTCTCAGGGCGACCCCAGCATTTT	CASSTLSGRPQHF
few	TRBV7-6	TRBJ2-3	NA	TGTGCCAGCAGCTTAGGAGGTAGCGTAGGAGGTCCCACAGATACGCAGTATTTT	CASSLGGSVGGPTDTQYF
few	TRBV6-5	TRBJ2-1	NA	TGTGCCAGCAGTTACTCGTGGCAGGGTGGTGAGCAGTTCTTC	CASSYSWQGGEQFF
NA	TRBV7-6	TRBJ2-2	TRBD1	TGTGCCAGCAGCTCTCCGACAGGGACGAACACCGGGGAGCTGTTTTTT	CASSSPTGTNTGELFF
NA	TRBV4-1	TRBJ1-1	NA	TGCGCCAGCAGCAACAGGGTAGTCACTGAAGCTTTCTTT	CASSNRVVTEAFF
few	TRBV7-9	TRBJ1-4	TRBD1	TGTGCCAGCAGCTCACCGGACAGGGTCAGGGAAAAACTGTTTTTT	CASSSPDRVREKLFF
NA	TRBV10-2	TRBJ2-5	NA	TGCGCCAGCCTAGGGCGGGGGCCGGAGACCCAGTACTTC	CASLGRGPETQYF
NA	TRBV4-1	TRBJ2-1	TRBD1	TGCGCCAGCAGCCACTTAAGGGGGCCAACCTACAATGAGCAGTTCTTC	CASSHLRGPTYNEQFF
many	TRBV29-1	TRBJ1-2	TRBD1	TGCAGCGTTCTCGGACAGGGGGATTTTGCGAAAGATGGCTACACCTTC	CSVLGQGDFAKDGYTF
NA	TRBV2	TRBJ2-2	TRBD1	TGTGCCAGCAGTGAACGGCCAGGGGGCACCGGGGAGCTGTTTTTT	CASSERPGGTGELFF
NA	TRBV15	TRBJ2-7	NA	TGTGCTAGTAGTTCGGAGGCCCCCTACGAGCAGTACTTC	CASSSEAPYEQYF
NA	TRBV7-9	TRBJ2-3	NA	TGTGCCAGCAGTCCTCCAACCACAGATACGCAGTATTTT	CASSPPTTDTQYF
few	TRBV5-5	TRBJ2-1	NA	TGTGCCAGCAGCTTCGGGGTTCGGACCTACAATGAGCAGTTCTTC	CASSFGVRTYNEQFF
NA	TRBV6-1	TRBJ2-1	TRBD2	TGTGCCAGCAGTTACGGGACTAGCGTTGGGGTAAGAAATGAGCAGTTCTTC	CASSYGTSVGVRNEQFF